These 21 T cell receptor beta chains were all obtained from the same sample, sequenced in a study of blood T cell repertoires in COVID-19. Clones were sequenced by immunoSEQ multiplex PCR, and TCRdb holds only the in-frame ones, with some missing. The table includes about 140,000 clones, roughly four fifths detected once. The sequenced material came from peripheral blood. Every receptor here comes from a human donor in a cohort sampled during active COVID-19.

The rearrangement joins TRBV10-3 to TRBJ2-1; 8 nucleotides agree with TRBD1. The CDR3 is 16 amino acids. V lost 5 bases to trimming and J lost 7 bases; unmatched junction nucleotides: 13. Germline V gene data show CDR1 as ENHRY and CDR2 as SYGVKD. This chain's CDR3 is CAISTSGGHPQNEQFF. In DNA form, the CDR3 reads TGTGCCATCAGTACCTCAGGGGGCCACCCCCAGAATGAGCAGTTCTTC.

This clone was detected once. The CDR3 DNA reads TGTGCCAGCAATCTACCGCAGGGTCAGCCCCAGCATTTT. Translation gives CASNLPQGQPQHF. The chain combines TRBV28 with TRBJ1-5, with TRBD1 as a possible D gene (5 bases). This CDR3 comprises 13 residues. Germline-derived CDR1 and CDR2 are MDHEN and SYDVKM. Trimming cost V 7 bases and J 6 bases, with 13 bases left between them.

The chain carries TRBV11-1 and TRBJ1-5; a possible D gene is TRBD1 (5 bases). Germline CDR1 is SGHAT and CDR2 is FQDESV (reference sequence). This CDR3 spans 12 amino acids. Trimming left V 5 bases short and J 9 bases short, with 11 bases between. The CDR3 region is CASSRGGGPQHF. The CDR3 DNA sequence: TGTGCCAGCAGCCGCGGCGGGGGGCCCCAGCATTTT.

The CDR3 coding sequence is TGTGCCAGCAGTTATGGGGGGGCGCGGGCTAGCAATCAGCCCCAGCATTTT. Translated, it gives CASSYGGARASNQPQHF. The chain recombines TRBV6-2 or TRBV6-3 with TRBJ1-5; TRBD1 is a possible D gene (6 bases). Germline loops: CDR1 MNHEY, CDR2 SVGEGT. The CDR3 consists of 17 residues. Trimming pared 3 bases from V and 0 bases from J, leaving 15 bases between.

This clone rates as medium-sized (0.01 to 0.1%). The V and J genes are TRBV4-2 and TRBJ2-7; TRBD1 is a possible D gene (6 bases). Looked up from germline, CDR1 is LGHNA and CDR2 is YNFKEQ. The CDR3 extends over 15 amino acids. Trimming removed 0 bases at V and 4 bases at J, with 13 bases between. For the CDR3, the DNA is TGTGCCAGCAGCCAAGACAGGGGTATGATGTACGAGCAGTACTTC. Residues: CASSQDRGMMYEQYF.

In its sample, this clone was seen a few times. This sequence joins TRBV3-1 (or the pseudogene TRBV3-2) and TRBJ2-3, with 9 nucleotides matching TRBD1. The junction had 9 bases not matched to a gene; V was cut back by 8 bases and J by 6 bases. Germline V gives CDR1 LGHDT, CDR2 YNNKEL (reference sequence). CDR3 size: 14 residues. CDR3 residues: CASHGQGRWDTQYF. The CDR3 nucleotides are TGTGCCAGCCATGGACAGGGGAGGTGGGATACGCAGTATTTT.

In the case of this clone: The same CDR3 arises from other DNA sequences in this sample as well. V gene TRBV7-2 combines with J gene TRBJ1-1, with D uncertain. V was trimmed by 1 base and J by 1 base, leaving 4 bases between them. The CDR3 spans 13 residues. From germline, CDR1 is SGHTA and CDR2 FQGNSA. CDR3: CASSLGQNTEAFF. The CDR3 DNA is TGTGCCAGCAGCTTAGGGCAGAACACTGAAGCTTTCTTT. The whole variable domain, remainder taken from reference TRBV7-2 and TRBJ1-1, is GAGVSQSPSNKVTEKGKDVELRCDPISGHTALYWYRQSLGQGLEFLIYFQGNSAPDKSGLPSDRFSAERTGGSVSTLTIQRTQQEDSAVYLCASSLGQNTEAFFGQGTRLTVV.

The J gene is TRBJ1-5, the V gene TRBV3-1 (or the pseudogene TRBV3-2); 7 bases are shared with TRBD1. This CDR3 has 14 residues. CDR1 and CDR2 from the germline V gene are LGHDT and YNNKEL (reference sequence). With V trimmed by 3 bases and J by 1 base, 0 bases remained unmatched. The CDR3, as DNA: TGTGCCAGCAGCCAGGACAGGAGCAATCAGCCCCAGCATTTT. This codes for CASSQDRSNQPQHF.

The chain has TRBV28 and TRBJ2-7, with unresolved D. CDR3 length equals 17 residues. The V end lost 3 bases, the J end lost 3 bases, and 21 bases lay between the germline ends. In germline, CDR1 is MDHEN, CDR2 SYDVKM. Here the CDR3 reads CASSFRPGKRFIYEQYF. CDR3 DNA: TGTGCCAGCAGTTTTCGCCCAGGCAAACGTTTCATCTACGAGCAGTACTTC.

This chain joins TRBV28 and TRBJ2-3; D is unresolved. V lost 7 bases and J 2 bases, leaving 10 bases between the germline ends. CDR3 length: 13 residues. CDR1 and CDR2 from the germline V gene are MDHEN and SYDVKM. This CDR3 is CASTTRVTDTQYF. CDR3 nucleotide sequence: TGTGCCAGCACCACCCGAGTCACAGATACGCAGTATTTT.

V usage is TRBV7-8 and J usage is TRBJ2-7, with D possibly being TRBD1 (5 bases). The CDR3 is made up of 14 amino acids. Germline assignment: CDR1 SGHVS and CDR2 FQNEAQ. Between the trimmed V and J ends, which lost 5 bases and 4 bases, there was a span of 15 bases. The CDR3 DNA is TGTGCCAGCAGCGAACGACAGACGAGTTACGAGCAGTACTTC. Translation: CASSERQTSYEQYF.

The V gene is TRBV7-2, the J gene TRBJ2-7; 10 bases are shared with TRBD2. This CDR3 is 15 amino acids long. Unmatched junction bases numbered 9, after V lost 5 bases and J lost 5 bases. Germline V gene lookup returns CDR1 SGHTA and CDR2 FQGNSA. CDR3 region: CASSPGLASGDEQYF. The DNA for the CDR3 is TGTGCCAGCAGCCCGGGACTAGCGTCTGGGGACGAGCAGTACTTC.

The CDR3 DNA sequence: TGTGCCAGCAGCACCTCACTAGTGTTC. Translated, it gives CASSTSLVF. The chain links TRBV12-1 to TRBJ2-7; the table names TRBD2, a call not compared with the DNA. TRBV12-1 has pseudogene status. The CDR3 is 9 residues long.

The chain couples TRBV28 to TRBJ2-7; the D gene is possibly TRBD2 (6 bases). Between the trimmed V and J ends, which lost 5 bases and 5 bases, there was a span of 10 bases. Germline CDR1 reads MDHEN; CDR2 reads SYDVKM. The CDR3 loop spans 12 amino acids. This CDR3 is CASSPWGDEQYF. DNA of the CDR3: TGTGCCAGCAGTCCGTGGGGGGACGAGCAGTACTTC.

The chain combines TRBV19 with TRBJ1-5, with D possibly TRBD1 on 6 matching bases. Trimming pared 9 bases from V and 5 bases from J, leaving 14 bases between. The CDR3 contains 13 residues. Germline CDR1 LNHDA, CDR2 SQIVND (reference sequence). The CDR3 sequence: CARNRGGDQPQHF. CDR3 bases: TGTGCCAGGAACCGAGGGGGAGATCAGCCCCAGCATTTT.

The chain employs TRBV28 and TRBJ2-7, with 10 bases that match TRBD1. Germline lookup yields CDR1 MDHEN and CDR2 SYDVKM. The V gene end was trimmed by 3 bases and the J gene end by 3 bases; junction bases not matched to a gene: 11. The CDR3 has 17 amino acids. Here the CDR3 DNA reads TGTGCCAGCAGTTTTGGACTCGAACGGGACAGGGGCTACGAGCAGTACTTC. Protein: CASSFGLERDRGYEQYF.

This clone is a singleton in its sample. V gene TRBV3-1 (or the pseudogene TRBV3-2) combines with J gene TRBJ2-7; 11 nucleotides match TRBD2. The CDR3 is 16 residues long. The J segment lost 5 bases and the V segment lost 6 bases, leaving 12 bases of the junction unmatched. Germline V lookup: CDR1 LGHDT, CDR2 YNNKEL (reference sequence). CDR3 bases: TGTGCCAGCAGTCAGGTTAGCGGGAGGGAGCGGGACGAGCAGTACTTC. Translated, it gives CASSQVSGRERDEQYF.

The rearrangement uses TRBV27 and TRBJ1-1; TRBD1 is a possible D gene (5 bases). V lost 6 bases, J lost 1 base, and 18 bases lay in between. The CDR3 length is 16 residues. The germline CDR1 and CDR2 sequences are MNHEY and SMNVEV (reference sequence). The DNA for the CDR3 is TGTGCCAGCAGCGGGGGAAATGGAGAGTGGAACACTGAAGCTTTCTTT. Encoded protein: CASSGGNGEWNTEAFF.

This chain links TRBV6-5 with TRBJ2-1; 13 bases are a match to TRBD2. In germline, CDR1 is MNHEY, CDR2 SVGAGI. The CDR3 is 15 amino acids. With 7 bases clipped from V and 6 bases from J, the junction kept 6 bases outside the gene matches. The CDR3 DNA reads TGTGCCAGCACCATCGGGACTAGCGGGATCAATGAGCAGTTCTTC. Translated, it gives CASTIGTSGINEQFF.

The chain combines TRBV7-2 with TRBJ2-2, with 12 bases matching TRBD2. Germline CDR1 SGHTA, CDR2 FQGNSA. V shed 5 bases and J 6 bases; nucleotides not matched to a gene: 7. The CDR3 contains 16 residues. The CDR3 reads CASSPSGRDVAGELFF. The CDR3 nucleotides read TGTGCCAGCAGCCCTAGCGGGAGGGATGTGGCCGGGGAGCTGTTTTTT.

This clone has a single count. The rearrangement links TRBV7-9 to TRBJ2-2; a weak D match, TRBD2 (6 bases). V gave up 3 bases and J gave up 4 bases, with 12 bases separating them. Germline CDR1 reads SEHNR; CDR2 reads FQNEAQ (reference sequence). The CDR3 spans 15 residues. CDR3 amino acids: CASSFLLAITGELFF. The CDR3, as DNA: TGTGCCAGCAGCTTCCTACTAGCAATCACCGGGGAGCTGTTTTTT.